The sequence of this T cell receptor beta chain was determined in a study of T cells after yellow fever vaccination. Findings and caveats of the study: Primary-vaccination clones mostly resurfaced post-booster (about 96% CD4, roughly 90% CD8). The secondary response showed a weaker magnitude and a faster peak, day 5 versus 15. The presence of abundant clonotypes contaminating from the bulk population was possible in FACS-sorted repertoires.

Many counts were recorded for this clonotype. Its antigen remains unknown. The CDR3 has 14 residues. Trimming removed 2 bases from V and 5 bases from J, with 10 bases in between. CDR1 and CDR2 (germline): SGHTA, FQGNSA. TCRdb fed the 5' RACE reads into MiXCR, producing one record per CDR3 protein. The sample yields a few hundred thousand distinct CDR3 sequences, around 6.4% seen once. This TCR derives from a man aged 25 to 40 who received the YFV17D yellow fever vaccine. This specimen consisted of PBMCs, obtained 5 days after the yellow fever booster vaccination. The rearrangement links TRBV7-2 to TRBJ2-1; a possible D gene is TRBD1 (6 bases). CDR3 amino acids: CASSLNRVHNEQFF. CDR3 in DNA: TGTGCCAGCAGCTTAAACAGGGTCCACAATGAGCAGTTCTTC.